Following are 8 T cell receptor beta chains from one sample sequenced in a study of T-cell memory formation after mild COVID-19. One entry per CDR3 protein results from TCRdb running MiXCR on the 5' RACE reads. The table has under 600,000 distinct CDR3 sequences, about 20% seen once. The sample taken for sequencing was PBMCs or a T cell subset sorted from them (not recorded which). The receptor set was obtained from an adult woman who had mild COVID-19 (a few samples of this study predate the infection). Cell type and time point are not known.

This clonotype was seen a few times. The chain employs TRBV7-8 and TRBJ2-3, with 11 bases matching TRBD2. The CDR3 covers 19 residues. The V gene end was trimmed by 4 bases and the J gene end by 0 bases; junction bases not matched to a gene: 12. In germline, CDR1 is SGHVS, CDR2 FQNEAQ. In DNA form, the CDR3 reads TGTGCCAGCAGCTCGATACTAGCGGGGGACCCTCGAAGCACAGATACGCAGTATTTT. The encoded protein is CASSSILAGDPRSTDTQYF.

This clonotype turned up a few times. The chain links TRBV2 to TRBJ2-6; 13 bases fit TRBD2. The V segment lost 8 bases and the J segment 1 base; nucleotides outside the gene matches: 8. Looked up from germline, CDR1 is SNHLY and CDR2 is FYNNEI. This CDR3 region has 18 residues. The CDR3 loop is CASRVGLAGVSGANVLTF. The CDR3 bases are TGTGCCAGCCGAGTCGGACTAGCGGGAGTGTCTGGGGCCAACGTCCTGACTTTC.

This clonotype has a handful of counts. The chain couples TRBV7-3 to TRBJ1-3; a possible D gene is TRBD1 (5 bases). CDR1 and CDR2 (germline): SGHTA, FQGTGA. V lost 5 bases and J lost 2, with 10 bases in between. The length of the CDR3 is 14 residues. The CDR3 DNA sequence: TGTGCCAGCAGCGCGACAGCTACTGGAAACACCATATATTTT. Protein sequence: CASSATATGNTIYF.

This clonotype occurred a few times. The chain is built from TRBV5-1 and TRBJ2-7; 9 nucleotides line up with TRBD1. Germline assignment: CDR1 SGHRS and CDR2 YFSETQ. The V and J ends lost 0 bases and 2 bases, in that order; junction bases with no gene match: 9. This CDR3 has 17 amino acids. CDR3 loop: CASSLARSGTGTYEQYF. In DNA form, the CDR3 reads TGCGCCAGCAGCTTGGCCAGATCGGGGACAGGGACCTACGAGCAGTACTTC.

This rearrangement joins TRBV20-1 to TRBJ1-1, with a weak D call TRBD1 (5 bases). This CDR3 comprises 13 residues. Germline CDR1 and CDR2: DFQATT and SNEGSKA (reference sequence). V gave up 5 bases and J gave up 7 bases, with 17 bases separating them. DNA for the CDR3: TGCAGTGCTGGAGTCCAGGGCAAGCTTGAAGCTTTCTTT. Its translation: CSAGVQGKLEAFF.

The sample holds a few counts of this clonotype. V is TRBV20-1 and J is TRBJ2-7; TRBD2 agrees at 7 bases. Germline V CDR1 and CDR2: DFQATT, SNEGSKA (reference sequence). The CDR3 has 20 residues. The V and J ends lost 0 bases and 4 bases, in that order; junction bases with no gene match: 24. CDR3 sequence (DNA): TGCAGTGCTAGAGATGACTTAGCGAGTATTGGGCGGGAGAAGTGGTACGAGCAGTACTTC. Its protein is CSARDDLASIGREKWYEQYF.

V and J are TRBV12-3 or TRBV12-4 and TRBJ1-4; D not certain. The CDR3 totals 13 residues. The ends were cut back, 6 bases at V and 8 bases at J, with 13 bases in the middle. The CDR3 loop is CASRRATREKLFF. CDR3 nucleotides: TGTGCCAGCAGGCGTGCTACGAGAGAAAAACTGTTTTTT.

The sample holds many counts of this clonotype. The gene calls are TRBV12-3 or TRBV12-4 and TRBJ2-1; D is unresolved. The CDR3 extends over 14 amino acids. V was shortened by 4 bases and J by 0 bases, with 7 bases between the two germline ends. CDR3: CASSWGSSYNEQFF. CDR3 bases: TGTGCCAGCAGTTGGGGAAGCTCCTACAATGAGCAGTTCTTC.